This T cell receptor (beta chain) came from a study of blood T cell repertoires in COVID-19. Study overall: The United States, Italy and Spain supplied acute and convalescent COVID-19 samples.

Clones were read by immunoSEQ multiplex PCR, and TCRdb kept only the in-frame ones, dropping some. The sample carries approximately 200,000 clones, 86% recorded once. Germline assignment: CDR1 SGHNT and CDR2 YYREEE (reference sequence). This CDR3 is 13 amino acids long. The V gene lost 4 bases and the J gene lost 5 bases, with 12 bases spanning the gap. V usage is TRBV5-4 and J usage is TRBJ1-1; D unclear. The receptor comes from a woman aged 25 to 39 who had recovered from COVID-19. The sequenced sample was PBMCs or T cells enriched from blood (not recorded which). Here the CDR3 reads CASSLAVYTEAFF. DNA for the CDR3: TGTGCCAGCAGCCTGGCGGTTTATACTGAAGCTTTCTTT.